Listed below are T cell receptor beta chains from one sample, sequenced in a study of Graves' ophthalmopathy and Graves' hyperthyroidism. TCRdb ran MiXCR on the multiplex PCR reads and lists one entry per CDR3 protein. The repertoire holds around 1.1 million distinct CDR3 sequences, with around a third as singletons. The sequencing input was peripheral blood or thyroid tissue (not recorded which). Receptors were obtained from an adult man with Graves' hyperthyroidism. The CDR3 runs from the conserved cysteine through the conserved F or W. A D gene is named only where the DNA matches it firmly. Expanded clones get a size class; other rows say once, few or many, or leave the size out.

v_gene	d_gene	abundance	j_gene	CDR3nt	CDR3aa
TRBV12-3/TRBV12-4	.	.	TRBJ2-7	TGTGCCAGCACCCCTAGCCGGGACAACTACGAGCAGTACTTC	CASTPSRDNYEQYF
TRBV7-2	TRBD2	many	TRBJ2-5	TGTGCCAGCAGCTTAAGGGGACTAGCGGGGAGCGAGACCCAGTACTTC	CASSLRGLAGSETQYF
TRBV5-1	.	.	TRBJ2-5	TGCGCCAGCAGCTTGGTGGGGGAGCCCCCAGGGACCCAGTACTTC	CASSLVGEPPGTQYF
TRBV29-1	.	few	TRBJ2-7	TGCAGCGTACGAGGGGCTGGCGAGCAGTACTTC	CSVRGAGEQYF
TRBV12-3/TRBV12-4	TRBD1	.	TRBJ2-6	TGTGCCAGCAGCCCGACAGGGGGCAACGTCCTGACTTTC	CASSPTGGNVLTF
TRBV7-9	.	many	TRBJ1-1	TGTGCCAGCAGCCCAGCTCTTGGAATGAACACTGAAGCTTTCTTT	CASSPALGMNTEAFF
TRBV27	TRBD1	few	TRBJ2-7	TGTGCCAGCAGCCCAAGAGTCCGGACAGGGGTCCACGAGCAGTACTTC	CASSPRVRTGVHEQYF
TRBV20-1	TRBD1	.	TRBJ1-5	TGCAGTGCTGAAAACCGGGACAGCTCCGGTCAGCCCCAGCATTTT	CSAENRDSSGQPQHF
TRBV29-1	.	many	TRBJ1-3	TGCAGCGTTCGTCTTCTGATCTCTGGAAACACCATATATTTT	CSVRLLISGNTIYF
TRBV19	.	few	TRBJ1-5	TGTGCCAGTAGTGCGAGTGGGGTGGGTAGCAATCAGCCCCAGCATTTT	CASSASGVGSNQPQHF
TRBV6-6	.	.	TRBJ2-2	TGTGCCAGCAGTTACGGCAGTCAAAACACCGGGGAGCTGTTTTTT	CASSYGSQNTGELFF
TRBV7-9	.	many	TRBJ1-3	TGTGCCAGCAGGTTCGGGACGAAAGGAAACACCATATATTTT	CASRFGTKGNTIYF
TRBV10-3	TRBD2	many	TRBJ2-6	TGTGCCATCAGCGCCATTTTAGCGGGAGTAACCTCTGGGGCCAACGTCCTGACTTTC	CAISAILAGVTSGANVLTF
TRBV7-2	.	many	TRBJ1-5	TGTGCCAGCAGCTTAAAGGGTTCCAGCAATCAGCCCCAGCATTTT	CASSLKGSSNQPQHF
TRBV29-1	TRBD1	once	TRBJ1-1	TGCAGCGTTGGTCTCCCCGGGACAGGGGGTAGGAACACTGAAGCTTTCTTT	CSVGLPGTGGRNTEAFF
TRBV10-2	.	.	TRBJ2-5	TGTGCCAGCAGTGACGACCCGATCAAGGAGACCCAGTACTTC	CASSDDPIKETQYF
TRBV19	TRBD1	.	TRBJ1-5	TGTGCCAGTAGTCGGGCCGGGACAGGGTGTAGCAATCAGCCCCAGCATTTT	CASSRAGTGCSNQPQHF
TRBV9	.	many	TRBJ2-5	TGTGCCAGCAGCGTAGCTCCCCGTGGAGAGACCCAGTACTTC	CASSVAPRGETQYF
TRBV27	.	.	TRBJ2-7	TGTGCCAGCAGTTCCCTATCGAGCCTCCACGAGCAGTACTTC	CASSSLSSLHEQYF
TRBV10-3	TRBD1	many	TRBJ1-1	TGTGCCATCAGTGGCCGGGACAGGGGTCTGAACACTGAAGCTTTCTTT	CAISGRDRGLNTEAFF
TRBV4-1	TRBD1	many	TRBJ2-7	TGCGCCAGCAGCCAAGACAGGGACAGGGGGCTTCAACCCTACGAGCAGTACTTC	CASSQDRDRGLQPYEQYF
TRBV7-9	TRBD1	many	TRBJ1-6	TGTGCCAGCAGCTTGGGGACAGACAGTTCACCCCTCCACTTT	CASSLGTDSSPLHF
TRBV9	.	many	TRBJ2-5	TGTGCCAGCAGCGTAGTCGGGACTCCTAAAGAGACCCAGTACTTC	CASSVVGTPKETQYF
TRBV10-3	.	many	TRBJ2-7	TGTGCCATCCTAGCAGGGAGCTCCTACGAGCAGTACTTC	CAILAGSSYEQYF
TRBV20-1	.	few	TRBJ2-2	TGCAGTGCAAGGGGTCGGGAGCGGAACACCGGGGAGCTGTTTTTT	CSARGRERNTGELFF
TRBV2	.	.	TRBJ2-5	TGTGCCAACGAGGACAGCCCGCCTAGAGATAGCCAGTACTTC	CANEDSPPRDSQYF
TRBV12-3/TRBV12-4	.	.	TRBJ1-1	TGTGCTAGTGGTTTGGTAAGGTCTCAGGGATGGGTGCACACTGAAGCTTTCTTT	CASGLVRSQGWVHTEAFF
TRBV7-2	.	few	TRBJ2-7	TGTGCCAGCAGCTACACTAGTGCAAGCTCCTACGAGCAGTACTTC	CASSYTSASSYEQYF
TRBV7-2	.	many	TRBJ2-5	TGTGCCAGCAACAAGAGGCAAGAAGTGACCCAGTACTTC	CASNKRQEVTQYF
TRBV7-3	.	.	TRBJ2-7	TGTGCCAGCAGCTCCCGGGTCGGGCAGTACTTC	CASSSRVGQYF
TRBV29-1	.	many	TRBJ1-1	TGCAGCGTTGAGAATTCCAGGGTGAGAGGGACTGAAGCTTTCTTT	CSVENSRVRGTEAFF
TRBV18	TRBD2	.	TRBJ2-5	TGTGCCAGCTCACCCTTGGGACTAGCGGGGGAGATCCAAGAGACCCAGTACTTC	CASSPLGLAGEIQETQYF
TRBV28	.	.	TRBJ1-1	TGTGCCAGCAGACCCGATGACGTAATTACTGAAGCTTTCTTT	CASRPDDVITEAFF
TRBV5-6	.	many	TRBJ1-1	TGTGCCAGCAGCTTGGAAGGGCCTAGGGACACTGAAGCTTTCTTT	CASSLEGPRDTEAFF
TRBV15	.	many	TRBJ2-5	TGTGCCACCAGCAGTGGGAGACCCCAGTACTTC	CATSSGRPQYF
TRBV6-5	.	.	TRBJ2-7	TGTGCCAGCAGCCGAACCCTAGAGGTCTACGAGCAGTACTTC	CASSRTLEVYEQYF